One and the same sample provided the 14 T cell receptor beta chains below, sequenced in a study of shared clonotypes between healthy human individuals. Repertoires were generated with immunoSEQ multiplex PCR, while TCRdb's copy carries only in-frame clones and drops some. The table has about 680,000 clones, 90% to 95% seen once; the top ten hold more than 20%. Naive CD8 isolation took CD45RO-negative cells positively selected for CCR7 and excluded terminally differentiated effector memory CD45RA+ cells. Specimen: naive CD8+ T cells sorted from blood. Receptor source: a man aged 30 to 39 in good health.

The gene calls are TRBV5-6 and TRBJ2-7, with no clear D. The CDR3 contains 14 residues. The V gene's germline CDR1 is SGHDT and CDR2 YYEEEE. V lost 4 bases and J lost 2, with 13 bases in between. The CDR3 protein is CASSPRREPYEQYF. The CDR3 DNA follows: TGTGCCAGCAGCCCACGAAGGGAACCCTACGAGCAGTACTTC.

In this sample, this clone turned up once. This chain links TRBV7-9 with TRBJ2-5; unclear D gene. Trimming removed 1 base at V and 4 bases at J, with 4 bases between. The CDR3 has 12 residues. Per germline, CDR1 SEHNR and CDR2 FQNEAQ (reference sequence). CDR3 nucleotides: TGTGCCAGCAGCTTAGGGATAGAGACCCAGTACTTC. Residues: CASSLGIETQYF.

The gene calls are TRBV27 and TRBJ2-1; 12 nucleotides match TRBD2. This CDR3 region has 15 residues. In germline, CDR1 is MNHEY, CDR2 SMNVEV (reference sequence). V lost 3 bases and J lost 6; bases outside the gene matches: 3. CDR3 sequence: CASSFGTSGFNEQFF. CDR3 DNA: TGTGCCAGCAGTTTCGGGACTAGCGGGTTCAATGAGCAGTTCTTC.

The chain uses TRBV2 and TRBJ2-1; D call uncertain. The germline V gene has CDR1 SNHLY and CDR2 FYNNEI. The V end was cut by 10 bases, the J end by 7 bases, with 14 bases between. The length of the CDR3 is 12 residues. In DNA, the CDR3 is TGTGCCACTCGTCAAGGGCGAAATGAGCAGTTCTTC. This sequence encodes CATRQGRNEQFF.

The chain has TRBV25-1 and TRBJ2-1; D may be TRBD2 (5 bases). The CDR3 contains 13 residues. V lost 6 bases to trimming and J lost 4 bases, with 10 bases between them. Germline CDR1 is MGHDK and CDR2 is SYGVNS. CDR3 residues: CASSEGIYNEQFF. In DNA form, the CDR3 reads TGTGCCAGCAGCGAGGGAATATACAATGAGCAGTTCTTC.

This clone occurred a few times. The chain is built from TRBV2 and TRBJ1-2; D unresolved. This CDR3 spans 12 amino acids. V shed 11 bases and J shed 6 bases, with 16 bases lying between them. The germline V gene has CDR1 SNHLY and CDR2 FYNNEI. Here the CDR3 DNA reads TGTGCCGCGTCGGGGAGGCGCGATGGCTACACCTTC. Protein sequence: CAASGRRDGYTF.

This clone was seen at least ten times. The V gene is TRBV30, the J gene TRBJ2-7; 8 positions agree with TRBD1. The CDR3 spans 15 residues. The germline gives CDR1 GTSNPN, CDR2 SVGIG (reference sequence). V lost 5 bases, J lost 1 base, and 10 bases stayed unmatched. This CDR3 reads CAWVGIGQGSYEQYF. The CDR3 DNA sequence: TGTGCCTGGGTGGGGATCGGACAGGGTTCCTACGAGCAGTACTTC.

The CDR3 DNA reads TGTGCCAGCACGGGACAGGGGGATGAAAAACTGTTTTTT. This encodes CASTGQGDEKLFF. V usage is TRBV27 and J usage is TRBJ1-4; 11 bases fit TRBD1. CDR1 is MNHEY and CDR2 is SMNVEV in the germline V gene (reference sequence). J gave up 6 bases and V 7 bases, and 1 base lay outside the gene matches. This CDR3 contains 13 residues. The variable domain in full, completed from reference TRBV27 and TRBJ1-4, reads EAQVTQNPRYLITVTGKKLTVTCSQNMNHEYMSWYRQDPGLGLRQIYYSMNVEVTDKGDVPEGYKVSRKEKRNFPLILESPSPNQTSLYFCASTGQGDEKLFFGSGTQLSVL.

Worth noting for this clone: Other DNA variants within this sample encode the same CDR3. In DNA form, the CDR3 reads TGTGCCAGCAGCTTCTGGACAGGGAAAGAGCAGTACTTC. Translating gives CASSFWTGKEQYF. The genes are TRBV5-6 and TRBJ2-7; 8 bases match TRBD1. Germline V gene lookup returns CDR1 SGHDT and CDR2 YYEEEE. Trimming removed 2 bases from V and 7 bases from J; junction bases left unmatched: 5. The CDR3 has 13 amino acids.

The chain uses TRBV5-1 and TRBJ1-1, with D unclear. The CDR3 has 16 residues. The germline gives CDR1 SGHRS, CDR2 YFSETQ. V gave up 0 bases and J gave up 0 bases, with 12 bases separating them. The CDR3 loop reads CASSLALARMNTEAFF. The CDR3 DNA reads TGCGCCAGCAGCTTGGCCTTGGCACGGATGAACACTGAAGCTTTCTTT. Supplemented by reference TRBV5-1 and TRBJ1-1, the full variable domain reads KAGVTQTPRYLIKTRGQQVTLSCSPISGHRSVSWYQQTPGQGLQFLFEYFSETQRNKGNFPGRFSGRQFSNSRSEMNVSTLELGDSALYLCASSLALARMNTEAFFGQGTRLTVV.

The J gene is TRBJ2-5, the V gene TRBV4-1; D is undetermined. CDR1 is MGHRA and CDR2 is YSYEKL in the germline V gene. There are 15 residues in the CDR3. V lost 2 bases, J lost 5 bases, and 15 bases lay in between. In DNA form, the CDR3 reads TGCGCCAGCAGCCAACCTCAGCGCTCCGAGGAGACCCAGTACTTC. This translates into CASSQPQRSEETQYF.

The J gene is TRBJ1-1, the V gene TRBV29-1, with 7 positions matching TRBD1. This CDR3 is built from 12 residues. Germline V gene sequence: CDR1 SQVTM, CDR2 ANQGSEA. Trimming removed 4 bases from V and 11 bases from J; junction bases left unmatched: 10. DNA for the CDR3: TGCAGCGTTGCGGGACAGACCGGTGCGGCTTTCTTT. Translation gives CSVAGQTGAAFF.

The genes are TRBV6-5 and TRBJ2-2; D may be TRBD1 or TRBD2 (5 bases each). The ends were cut back, 5 bases at V and 3 bases at J, with 13 bases in the middle. CDR1 MNHEY and CDR2 SVGAGI come from the germline V gene. This CDR3 region has 15 residues. CDR3: CASSPWQGDTGELFF. The CDR3 DNA reads TGTGCCAGCAGTCCGTGGCAGGGAGACACCGGGGAGCTGTTTTTT.

The J gene is TRBJ2-4, the V gene TRBV27; D is perhaps TRBD2 (7 bases). Germline CDR1 MNHEY, CDR2 SMNVEV (reference sequence). This CDR3 is 15 amino acids long. Trimming stripped 2 bases from V and 8 bases from J, with 16 bases between. As DNA, the CDR3 is TGTGCCAGCAGTTTACAGATAGGGAGGGGGGACATTCAGTACTTC. This encodes CASSLQIGRGDIQYF.